The count of the clone carrying this T cell receptor (beta chain) is one. The Seattle patients, enrolled during active infection, were followed longitudinally. The sample originates from a study of blood T cell repertoires in COVID-19. Study information: COVID-19 samples, acute and convalescent, were from the United States, Italy and Spain.

Clones were read by immunoSEQ multiplex PCR, and TCRdb kept only the in-frame ones, dropping some. The sample yields nearly 200,000 clones, approximately 86% seen once. This TCR came from a man aged 60 to 69 with COVID-19, enrolled during active disease. The specimen was peripheral blood.

The CDR3 DNA reads as TGTGCCAGCAGCCCCAGAGCGGGAGGGCCCTATGAGCAGTTCTTC. Translating it yields CASSPRAGGPYEQFF. The chain is built from TRBV3-1 (or the pseudogene TRBV3-2) and TRBJ2-1, with 10 nucleotides matching TRBD2. After removal of 4 bases from V and 8 bases from J, the junction contained 8 bases not matched to a gene. Germline CDR1 LGHDT, CDR2 YNNKEL (reference sequence). CDR3 length: 15 residues.